The next 21 T cell receptor beta chains were all read from a single sample in a study of blood T cell repertoires in COVID-19. Sequencing was performed with immunoSEQ multiplex PCR; in TCRdb, only in-frame clones are kept and a portion is missing. The table has about 240,000 clones, roughly 80% seen once; the top ten hold around 9.9%. Sequenced input: peripheral blood. Source of these receptors: a woman older than 75 with acute or convalescent COVID-19.

The chain couples TRBV10-3 to TRBJ2-1, with D maybe TRBD1 (6 bases). The CDR3 is 15 residues long. The ends were cut back, 0 bases at V and 5 bases at J, with 11 bases in the middle. Per germline, CDR1 ENHRY and CDR2 SYGVKD. CDR3 amino acids: CAISESLAGDNEQFF. CDR3 coding DNA: TGTGCCATCAGTGAGTCCCTAGCAGGGGACAATGAGCAGTTCTTC.

This clone was found a few times. V usage is TRBV9 and J usage is TRBJ2-2; a weak D match, TRBD2 (5 bases). The V gene lost 2 bases and the J gene lost 6 bases, with 11 bases spanning the gap. This CDR3 contains 14 residues. Per germline, CDR1 SGDLS and CDR2 YYNGEE. CDR3 nucleotide sequence: TGTGCCAGCAGCGTGGCGGGCCTCCCCGGGGAGCTGTTTTTT. This translates into CASSVAGLPGELFF.

The gene calls are TRBV5-1 and TRBJ2-3; D remains ambiguous. This CDR3 comprises 16 residues. V lost 0 bases and J 1 base, leaving 12 bases between the germline ends. Germline V gives CDR1 SGHRS, CDR2 YFSETQ. CDR3: CASSLGATRGTDTQYF. CDR3 coding DNA: TGCGCCAGCAGCTTGGGAGCCACTCGGGGCACAGATACGCAGTATTTT.

The chain recombines TRBV7-2 with TRBJ1-6; D is possibly TRBD1 (6 bases). V lost 8 bases and J 6 bases, leaving 14 bases between the germline ends. Germline-derived CDR1 and CDR2 are SGHTA and FQGNSA. The CDR3 loop spans 14 amino acids. The CDR3 loop reads CASGQSFRNSPLHF. CDR3 nucleotide sequence: TGTGCCAGCGGACAGTCCTTTCGTAATTCACCCCTCCACTTT.

V is TRBV28 and J is TRBJ1-1; 7 positions agree with TRBD1. The J segment lost 4 bases and the V segment lost 6 bases, leaving 8 bases of the junction unmatched. The germline V gene has CDR1 MDHEN and CDR2 SYDVKM. This CDR3 has 14 residues. In DNA, the CDR3 is TGTGCCAGCAGCCCAGGGGGGAAGGGCACTGAAGCTTTCTTT. Translation gives CASSPGGKGTEAFF. The whole variable domain, filled in from reference TRBV28 and TRBJ1-1, reads DVKVTQSSRYLVKRTGEKVFLECVQDMDHENMFWYRQDPGLGLRLIYFSYDVKMKEKGDIPEGYSVSREKKERFSLILESASTNQTSMYLCASSPGGKGTEAFFGQGTRLTVV.

The chain links TRBV28 to TRBJ1-5; TRBD1 aligns across 8 bases. The germline V gene has CDR1 MDHEN and CDR2 SYDVKM. Trimming cost V 6 bases and J 2 bases; bases outside gene matches: 9. The CDR3 spans 16 residues. CDR3 in DNA: TGTGCCAGCAGAGGACAGGGTGGTTGGGGCAATCAGCCCCAGCATTTT. Its protein is CASRGQGGWGNQPQHF.

The chain joins TRBV9 to TRBJ2-3; TRBD2 is a possible D gene (6 bases). This CDR3 comprises 14 residues. The germline V and J ends were trimmed by 2 bases and 8 bases, with 15 bases remaining between them. Germline V gene lookup returns CDR1 SGDLS and CDR2 YYNGEE. In nucleotides, the CDR3 is TGTGCCAGCAGCGTGGGGCGGCCCGGGGGTACGCAGTATTTT. Protein: CASSVGRPGGTQYF.

This clone was seen only once. The sample carries other DNA sequences with the same CDR3. The V call is TRBV29-1, the J call TRBJ1-2; no definite D call. Germline V gene sequence: CDR1 SQVTM, CDR2 ANQGSEA. The V end was cut by 3 bases, the J end by 2 bases, with 4 bases between. CDR3 length: 11 residues. The CDR3 region is CSVDRNYGYTF. The CDR3 DNA sequence: TGCAGCGTTGACAGAAACTATGGCTACACCTTC.

The chain combines TRBV30 with TRBJ2-5; D possibly corresponds to TRBD1 (6 bases). This CDR3 is built from 15 residues. The V gene lost 2 bases and the J gene lost 5 bases, with 18 bases spanning the gap. Germline assignment: CDR1 GTSNPN and CDR2 SVGIG (reference sequence). CDR3 protein: CAWSTKTGRGETQYF. CDR3 sequence (DNA): TGTGCCTGGAGTACCAAGACAGGTCGCGGGGAGACCCAGTACTTC.

The chain recombines TRBV10-3 with TRBJ2-2, with 10 bases lining up with TRBD2. The CDR3 has 15 amino acids. CDR1 ENHRY and CDR2 SYGVKD come from the germline V gene. V lost 5 bases and J lost 5; bases outside the gene matches: 5. This chain's CDR3 is CAISTSGGATGELFF. CDR3 coding DNA: TGTGCCATCAGTACCAGCGGGGGGGCGACCGGGGAGCTGTTTTTT.

This sequence joins TRBV7-9 and TRBJ2-3; 7 nucleotides agree with TRBD1. This CDR3 spans 16 amino acids. The germline V gene has CDR1 SEHNR and CDR2 FQNEAQ (reference sequence). J lost 2 bases, V lost 5 bases, and 10 bases had no gene match. In nucleotides, the CDR3 is TGTGCCAGCAGCCCCCACGAGACAGGGATCACAGATACGCAGTATTTT. Its protein is CASSPHETGITDTQYF.

The count of this clone is one. The chain joins TRBV28 to TRBJ2-7; 8 bases agree with TRBD1. The V and J ends lost 4 bases and 0 bases, in that order; junction bases with no gene match: 8. The CDR3 is made up of 16 amino acids. Per the germline V gene, CDR1 is MDHEN and CDR2 is SYDVKM. The CDR3 loop is CASSSPSGTGSYEQYF. The CDR3 region has the DNA TGTGCCAGCAGTTCTCCGTCCGGGACAGGCTCCTACGAGCAGTACTTC.

The CDR3 here is CASSWGPGGDSPLHF. Here the CDR3 DNA reads TGTGCCAGCAGTTGGGGACCGGGGGGAGATTCACCCCTCCACTTT. The chain recombines TRBV6-5 with TRBJ1-6, with TRBD1 as a possible D gene (5 bases). V lost 4 bases to trimming and J lost 8 bases, with 15 bases between them. CDR3 size: 15 residues. Germline CDR1 MNHEY, CDR2 SVGAGI.

CDR3 bases: TGTGCCAGCAGTCCCCGGGGGAGGGGCGCGGACACCATATATTTT. The encoded protein is CASSPRGRGADTIYF. The chain employs TRBV6-5 and TRBJ1-3; weak D call: TRBD1 (5 bases). CDR3 length: 15 amino acids. CDR1 MNHEY and CDR2 SVGAGI come from the germline V gene. The ends were cut back, 5 bases at V and 8 bases at J, with 19 bases in the middle.

The rearrangement joins TRBV2 to TRBJ2-6, with 7 bases that match TRBD1. CDR3 size: 14 residues. CDR1 and CDR2 from the germline V gene are SNHLY and FYNNEI. Unmatched junction bases numbered 5, after V lost 9 bases and J lost 3 bases. The CDR3: CASLRGLGANVLTF. CDR3 sequence (DNA): TGTGCCAGTTTAAGGGGGCTTGGGGCCAACGTCCTGACTTTC.

V is TRBV7-8 and J is TRBJ1-1, with D unclear. CDR1 and CDR2 (germline): SGHVS, FQNEAQ. This CDR3 is 16 amino acids long. The V end was cut by 2 bases, the J end by 5 bases, with 18 bases between. Written as DNA, the CDR3 is TGTGCCAGCAGCTTATTAGGGAGGCCTCTGGGGACTGAAGCTTTCTTT. Its translation is CASSLLGRPLGTEAFF.

The chain uses TRBV2 and TRBJ1-2; TRBD1 matches at 7 bases. J lost 4 bases, V lost 5 bases, and 7 bases had no gene match. The germline CDR1 and CDR2 sequences are SNHLY and FYNNEI. CDR3 length: 14 amino acids. The CDR3 here is CASSTKTGPYGYTF. The DNA of the CDR3 is TGTGCCAGCAGTACAAAGACAGGGCCCTATGGCTACACCTTC. The full variable domain, its missing parts supplied by reference TRBV2 and TRBJ1-2, is EPEVTQTPSHQVTQMGQEVILRCVPISNHLYFYWYRQILGQKVEFLVSFYNNEISEKSEIFDDQFSVERPDGSNFTLKIRSTKLEDSAMYFCASSTKTGPYGYTFGSGTRLTVV.

This chain links TRBV2 with TRBJ2-5, with 9 nucleotides matching TRBD1. V was pared by 4 bases and J by 5 bases, with 11 bases of the junction left unmatched. Germline V gene sequence: CDR1 SNHLY, CDR2 FYNNEI. The CDR3 is 16 residues long. The CDR3 loop reads CASSGGTGRGLETQYF. DNA for the CDR3: TGTGCCAGCAGTGGCGGGACAGGGAGGGGGTTGGAGACCCAGTACTTC. Using reference TRBV2 and TRBJ2-5 for the parts outside the CDR3, the full variable domain is EPEVTQTPSHQVTQMGQEVILRCVPISNHLYFYWYRQILGQKVEFLVSFYNNEISEKSEIFDDQFSVERPDGSNFTLKIRSTKLEDSAMYFCASSGGTGRGLETQYFGPGTRLLVL.

The chain carries TRBV5-8 and TRBJ1-5; the D is unclear. The germline V and J ends were trimmed by 0 bases and 3 bases, with 16 bases remaining between them. In germline, CDR1 is SGHTS, CDR2 YDEGEE. CDR3 length equals 17 residues. CDR3 protein: CASSLGTKAGVNQPQHF. CDR3 nucleotide sequence: TGTGCCAGCAGCTTGGGAACAAAAGCGGGAGTCAATCAGCCCCAGCATTTT. The complete variable domain, with remaining parts taken from reference TRBV5-8 and TRBJ1-5, reads EAGVTQSPTHLIKTRGQQATLRCSPISGHTSVYWYQQALGLGLQFLLWYDEGEERNRGNFPPRFSGRQFPNYSSELNVNALELEDSALYLCASSLGTKAGVNQPQHFGDGTRLSIL.

V usage is TRBV7-9 and J usage is TRBJ1-6, with TRBD1 matching over 9 bases. Germline V gene sequence: CDR1 SEHNR, CDR2 FQNEAQ (reference sequence). This CDR3 region has 15 residues. The V gene end was trimmed by 4 bases and the J gene end by 7 bases; junction bases not matched to a gene: 5. The CDR3 region has the DNA TGTGCCAGCAGCTCGGGACAGGGCTCGAATTCACCCCTCCACTTT. Translating it yields CASSSGQGSNSPLHF.

V and J are TRBV19 and TRBJ1-1; possible D gene TRBD1, 5 bases. The ends were cut back, 11 bases at V and 4 bases at J, with 17 bases in the middle. In germline, CDR1 is LNHDA, CDR2 SQIVND (reference sequence). This CDR3 region has 13 residues. This CDR3 reads CASRAPWATEAFF. CDR3 bases: TGTGCCTCCAGGGCCCCGTGGGCCACTGAAGCTTTCTTT.